The 24 T cell receptor beta chains presented below share a single source sample, sequenced in a study of T cell responses to AZD1222 COVID-19 vaccine. Repertoires were generated with immunoSEQ multiplex PCR, while TCRdb's copy carries only in-frame clones and drops some. The table has 100,000 to 150,000 clones, 85% to 90% seen once. The source material was peripheral blood, sampled on day 0 of AZD1222 vaccination. The receptors come from an adult in good health.

A word on this clone: At the DNA level, this CDR3 is encoded by other sequences in the same sample as well. V and J are TRBV5-1 and TRBJ2-5, with 9 positions matching TRBD1. J lost 5 bases, V lost 0 bases, and 8 bases had no gene match. The length of the CDR3 is 16 residues. CDR1 and CDR2 (germline): SGHRS, YFSETQ. CDR3 DNA: TGCGCCAGCAGCTTGGGGGGAACAGGGGGCCTGGAGACCCAGTACTTC. Its protein product is CASSLGGTGGLETQYF. The variable domain in full, with the rest retrieved from reference TRBV5-1 and TRBJ2-5, is KAGVTQTPRYLIKTRGQQVTLSCSPISGHRSVSWYQQTPGQGLQFLFEYFSETQRNKGNFPGRFSGRQFSNSRSEMNVSTLELGDSALYLCASSLGGTGGLETQYFGPGTRLLVL.

The chain carries TRBV11-2 and TRBJ1-4, with TRBD1 as a possible D gene (5 bases). The V and J ends lost 3 bases and 4 bases respectively, with 9 bases between them. The germline gives CDR1 SGHAT, CDR2 FQNNGV. This CDR3 spans 14 amino acids. CDR3 nucleotide sequence: TGTGCCAGCAGCTTCACAGGAGTTAATGAAAAACTGTTTTTT. This translates into CASSFTGVNEKLFF. The whole variable domain, filled in from reference TRBV11-2 and TRBJ1-4, reads EAGVAQSPRYKIIEKRQSVAFWCNPISGHATLYWYQQILGQGPKLLIQFQNNGVVDDSQLPKDRFSAERLKGVDSTLKIQPAKLEDSAVYLCASSFTGVNEKLFFGSGTQLSVL.

The chain couples TRBV6-5 to TRBJ2-7; TRBD2 matches at 10 bases. CDR1 MNHEY and CDR2 SVGAGI come from the germline V gene. Germline trimming cut 6 bases from V and 4 bases from J; bases unmatched to any gene: 9. The CDR3 is 15 residues long. This CDR3 is CASSSEAGGPYEQYF. Written as DNA, the CDR3 is TGTGCCAGCAGCAGCGAAGCGGGAGGGCCTTACGAGCAGTACTTC.

The chain has TRBV30 and TRBJ2-1; D gene unclear. This CDR3 is built from 13 residues. V shed 2 bases and J shed 10 bases, with 15 bases lying between them. Germline values: CDR1 GTSNPN, CDR2 SVGIG (reference sequence). This chain's CDR3 is CAWSRSPKGEQFF. The CDR3 coding sequence is TGTGCCTGGAGTCGTAGTCCTAAAGGAGAGCAGTTCTTC.

The gene calls are TRBV11-2 and TRBJ1-5; D uncertain. The CDR3 sequence is 15 residues long. Germline loops: CDR1 SGHAT, CDR2 FQNNGV. Trimming pared 0 bases from V and 6 bases from J, leaving 12 bases between. CDR3 in DNA: TGTGCCAGCAGCTTAGATCCAGGACCTGGTCAGCCCCAGCATTTT. This gives the protein CASSLDPGPGQPQHF.

This clone appeared once. V usage is TRBV30 and J usage is TRBJ2-2, with 8 bases fitting TRBD1. V lost 4 bases to trimming and J lost 4 bases; unmatched junction nucleotides: 5. Germline values: CDR1 GTSNPN, CDR2 SVGIG (reference sequence). This CDR3 is built from 14 residues. CDR3 sequence reads: CAWTKGQVTGELFF. The CDR3 nucleotides are TGTGCCTGGACCAAGGGACAGGTCACCGGGGAGCTGTTTTTT.

This clone was observed once. The V gene is TRBV19, the J gene TRBJ2-7, with unresolved D. This CDR3 spans 14 amino acids. V was shortened by 5 bases and J by 7 bases, with 18 bases between the two germline ends. Germline V gives CDR1 LNHDA, CDR2 SQIVND (reference sequence). The DNA of the CDR3 is TGTGCCAGTAGTTCCCGGACGGCCCCGGGTGAGCAGTACTTC. Its protein is CASSSRTAPGEQYF.

The rearrangement links TRBV7-3 to TRBJ2-1, with a weak D call TRBD1 (6 bases). V lost 5 bases and J lost 6, with 17 bases in between. Germline V gives CDR1 SGHTA, CDR2 FQGTGA. CDR3 size: 15 residues. The CDR3: CASSRGSGQSNEQFF. The DNA of the CDR3 is TGTGCCAGCAGCAGGGGGTCAGGGCAGAGCAATGAGCAGTTCTTC. Full variable domain (rest looked up from reference TRBV7-3 and TRBJ2-1): GAGVSQTPSNKVTEKGKYVELRCDPISGHTALYWYRQSLGQGPEFLIYFQGTGAADDSGLPNDRFFAVRPEGSVSTLKIQRTERGDSAVYLCASSRGSGQSNEQFFGPGTRLTVL.

This sequence joins TRBV3-1 (or the pseudogene TRBV3-2) and TRBJ1-2; the D gene is possibly TRBD1 (5 bases). The CDR3 is made up of 16 amino acids. Germline CDR1 is LGHDT and CDR2 is YNNKEL (reference sequence). V was trimmed by 0 bases and J by 2 bases, leaving 13 bases between them. The CDR3 bases are TGTGCCAGCAGCCAAGAGCCCCAGGGCCGAAACTATGGCTACACCTTC. This encodes CASSQEPQGRNYGYTF.

The chain uses TRBV30 and TRBJ2-5; no firm D call. Deletions cut 3 bases from V and 8 bases from J, with 16 bases between. Germline V lookup: CDR1 GTSNPN, CDR2 SVGIG (reference sequence). The CDR3 loop spans 13 amino acids. The CDR3 sequence: CAWSQSSAGTQYF. The CDR3 DNA reads TGTGCCTGGAGCCAAAGTTCTGCTGGAACCCAGTACTTC.

This chain joins TRBV5-6 and TRBJ2-2, with D uncertain. The CDR3 runs 12 residues. The V end was cut by 2 bases, the J end by 6 bases, with 5 bases between. Per the germline V gene, CDR1 is SGHDT and CDR2 is YYEEEE. In DNA, the CDR3 is TGTGCCAGCAGCTTCCGCCCCGGGGAGCTGTTTTTT. Translation gives CASSFRPGELFF.

The CDR3 is CASSPEPNTEAFF. The CDR3 DNA follows: TGCGCCAGCAGCCCAGAACCGAACACTGAAGCTTTCTTT. This chain connects TRBV5-1 to TRBJ1-1; D remains ambiguous. V was cut by 4 bases and J by 1 base, with 8 bases left in between. The CDR3 consists of 13 residues. CDR1 SGHRS and CDR2 YFSETQ come from the germline V gene. Full variable domain (remainder filled in from reference TRBV5-1 and TRBJ1-1): KAGVTQTPRYLIKTRGQQVTLSCSPISGHRSVSWYQQTPGQGLQFLFEYFSETQRNKGNFPGRFSGRQFSNSRSEMNVSTLELGDSALYLCASSPEPNTEAFFGQGTRLTVV.

The gene calls are TRBV10-3 and TRBJ1-1; 10 bases map to TRBD1. CDR3 length: 15 amino acids. Unmatched junction bases numbered 7, after V lost 2 bases and J lost 7 bases. In germline, CDR1 is ENHRY, CDR2 SYGVKD. Written as DNA, the CDR3 is TGTGCCATCAGTGAGGAGGGACAGGGGTGGGGTGAAGCTTTCTTT. Translated: CAISEEGQGWGEAFF.

The V call is TRBV15, the J call TRBJ1-3, with D perhaps matching TRBD1 (6 bases). The CDR3 is made up of 16 amino acids. Looked up from germline, CDR1 is LNHNV and CDR2 is YYDKDF (reference sequence). Trimming shortened V by 3 bases and J by 2 bases, and 14 bases separated the two germline ends. The CDR3 spells CATSSGGTFAGNTIYF. The CDR3 region has the DNA TGTGCCACCAGCAGTGGAGGGACATTTGCTGGAAACACCATATATTTT.

Written as DNA, the CDR3 is TGTGCCACCAGTGATGCCGGGACAGGGGCTAACGGGGAGCTGTTTTTT. Translated: CATSDAGTGANGELFF. The chain combines TRBV24-1 with TRBJ2-2; 10 bases agree with TRBD1. V was pared by 3 bases and J by 7 bases, with 7 bases of the junction left unmatched. Germline V gives CDR1 KGHDR, CDR2 SFDVKD. The CDR3 runs 16 residues.

The V and J genes are TRBV5-1 and TRBJ2-1, with TRBD2 matching over 7 bases. The CDR3 spans 16 residues. Germline-derived CDR1 and CDR2 are SGHRS and YFSETQ. The V and J ends lost 4 bases and 2 bases, in that order; junction bases with no gene match: 9. In nucleotides, the CDR3 is TGCGCCAGCAGCCCCTTTCCCGGACTAGCCTACAATGAGCAGTTCTTC. This codes for CASSPFPGLAYNEQFF.

This clone was observed a single time. This chain links TRBV29-1 with TRBJ2-1, with D uncertain. The CDR3 extends over 14 amino acids. The V end was cut by 4 bases, the J end by 4 bases, with 14 bases between. The germline gives CDR1 SQVTM, CDR2 ANQGSEA. The CDR3 DNA sequence: TGCAGCGTTGTATCCTCGATCTTTTACAATGAGCAGTTCTTC. Its translation is CSVVSSIFYNEQFF.

The V gene is TRBV27, the J gene TRBJ1-5; 9 nucleotides agree with TRBD1. Germline CDR1 MNHEY, CDR2 SMNVEV (reference sequence). CDR3 length equals 13 residues. V was clipped by 6 bases and J by 6 bases; unmatched bases: 3. The CDR3: CASRDRGGQPQHF. In nucleotides, the CDR3 is TGTGCCAGCAGGGACAGGGGAGGTCAGCCCCAGCATTTT.

The chain combines TRBV6-2 or TRBV6-3 with TRBJ2-5, with D perhaps matching TRBD1 (6 bases). V gave up 6 bases and J gave up 2 bases, with 19 bases separating them. Germline V gives CDR1 MNHEY, CDR2 SVGEGT. The CDR3 totals 16 residues. For the CDR3, the DNA is TGTGCCAGCAGCCCAGGGGCTGACTCCTGGCAAGAGACCCAGTACTTC. Translated, it gives CASSPGADSWQETQYF.

V gene TRBV7-8 combines with J gene TRBJ1-6; a possible D gene is TRBD1 (5 bases). The CDR3 has 15 residues. The V and J ends lost 5 bases and 8 bases respectively, with 16 bases between them. CDR1 is SGHVS and CDR2 is FQNEAQ in the germline V gene. The CDR3 sequence: CASSPPGAEDSPLHF. The CDR3 nucleotides are TGTGCCAGCAGCCCCCCCGGGGCAGAGGATTCACCCCTCCACTTT.

The chain carries TRBV15 and TRBJ2-7; no definite D call. Trimming stripped 0 bases from V and 4 bases from J, with 7 bases between. The CDR3 length is 13 residues. In germline, CDR1 is LNHNV, CDR2 YYDKDF (reference sequence). The CDR3 DNA reads as TGTGCCACCAGCAGAGAAGGACGATACGAGCAGTACTTC. This sequence encodes CATSREGRYEQYF.

The rearrangement joins TRBV6-2 or TRBV6-3 to TRBJ1-1; D possibly corresponds to TRBD1 (5 bases). V was trimmed by 0 bases and J by 0 bases, leaving 17 bases between them. The CDR3 extends over 18 amino acids. CDR1 is MNHEY, CDR2 SVGEGT, per germline. The CDR3 DNA follows: TGTGCCAGCAGTTACTCAATAGGGGCAGAGAGAATGAACACTGAAGCTTTCTTT. As protein: CASSYSIGAERMNTEAFF.

As concerns this clone: Because the CDR3's place on the DNA is in doubt, the DNA is left out and the CDR3 is given as listed by TCRdb. The gene calls are TRBV6-5 and TRBJ1-3. CDR1 is MNHEY, CDR2 SVGAGI, per germline. The CDR3 is 16 amino acids long, termini counted. CDR3 sequence reads: CASSSSVRFSGNTIYF.

The chain uses TRBV4-2 and TRBJ1-1, with D perhaps matching TRBD1 (5 bases). Germline lookup yields CDR1 LGHNA and CDR2 YNFKEQ. V shed 5 bases and J shed 11 bases, with 18 bases lying between them. This CDR3 is 13 amino acids long. The CDR3 reads CASSSTDSLRAFF. CDR3 DNA: TGTGCCAGCAGCTCCACCGACAGCCTGCGGGCTTTCTTT.